A selection of T cell receptor beta chains follows, all from one sample in a study of CD8 T cell repertoires and HIV-1 epitope variants. Their cognate antigens are unknown. Only in-frame clones appear in the TCRdb table, and some are missing; sequencing was by immunoSEQ multiplex PCR. The profile covers several thousand clones, with around three fifths appearing a single time and 35% to 50% taken by the ten largest. What was sequenced was cultured CD8+ T cells derived from PBMCs. Every receptor here comes from a male donor with HIV. CDR3s include the opening cysteine and the closing phenylalanine or tryptophan. Fields, in order: clone size, CDR3 length, J gene, D gene, V gene, CDR3 protein, CDR3 DNA. D genes are given only for firm matches. Clone size appears in some rows only: once, few, many, or a class for an expanded clone.

clone size: -; CDR3 length: 15; J gene: TRBJ1-4; D gene: -; V gene: TRBV9; CDR3 protein: CASSARLSANEKLFF; CDR3 DNA: TGTGCCAGCAGCGCCCGACTATCAGCTAATGAAAAACTGTTTTTT
clone size: few; CDR3 length: 13; J gene: TRBJ1-1; D gene: -; V gene: TRBV5-4; CDR3 protein: CASSLGVRTEAFF; CDR3 DNA: TGTGCCAGCAGCTTGGGCGTCAGGACTGAAGCTTTCTTT
clone size: -; CDR3 length: 14; J gene: TRBJ2-5; D gene: -; V gene: TRBV11-2; CDR3 protein: CASSYGRTQETQYF; CDR3 DNA: TGTGCCAGCAGCTACGGACGGACTCAAGAGACCCAGTACTTC
clone size: -; CDR3 length: 15; J gene: TRBJ2-3; D gene: -; V gene: TRBV11-2; CDR3 protein: CASSRREGVGDTQYF; CDR3 DNA: TGTGCCAGCAGCCGAAGAGAGGGAGTGGGAGATACGCAGTATTTT
clone size: -; CDR3 length: 14; J gene: TRBJ2-1; D gene: -; V gene: TRBV28; CDR3 protein: CASSLLAEYNEQFF; CDR3 DNA: TGTGCCAGCAGTTTGCTAGCAGAATACAATGAGCAGTTCTTC
clone size: -; CDR3 length: 17; J gene: TRBJ1-6; D gene: TRBD1; V gene: TRBV5-4; CDR3 protein: CASSAGTGVSYNSPLHF; CDR3 DNA: TGTGCCAGCAGCGCCGGGACAGGGGTTTCCTATAATTCACCCCTCCACTTT
clone size: -; CDR3 length: 15; J gene: TRBJ1-2; D gene: -; V gene: TRBV7-8; CDR3 protein: CASSRGGAQDYGYTF; CDR3 DNA: TGTGCCAGCAGCCGGGGGGGGGCGCAGGACTATGGCTACACCTTC
clone size: few; CDR3 length: 13; J gene: TRBJ1-4; D gene: -; V gene: TRBV7-2; CDR3 protein: CASSLRYGEKLFF; CDR3 DNA: TGTGCCAGCAGCCTCCGCTATGGGGAAAAACTGTTTTTT
clone size: -; CDR3 length: 13; J gene: TRBJ1-1; D gene: -; V gene: TRBV28; CDR3 protein: CASISRGSTEAFF; CDR3 DNA: TGTGCCAGCATCTCCAGGGGATCCACTGAAGCTTTCTTT
clone size: -; CDR3 length: 14; J gene: TRBJ1-2; D gene: -; V gene: TRBV7-9; CDR3 protein: CASSLQVPGEGYTF; CDR3 DNA: TGTGCCAGCAGCTTACAGGTGCCAGGGGAAGGCTACACCTTC
clone size: few; CDR3 length: 15; J gene: TRBJ1-5; D gene: TRBD1; V gene: TRBV7-9; CDR3 protein: CASSDHRGPSQPQHF; CDR3 DNA: TGTGCCAGCAGCGATCACAGGGGGCCCAGTCAGCCCCAGCATTTT
clone size: once; CDR3 length: 16; J gene: TRBJ2-2; D gene: -; V gene: TRBV11-2; CDR3 protein: CASSPREAGLTGELFF; CDR3 DNA: TGTGCCAGCAGCCCTCGAGAGGCGGGCCTCACCGGGGAGCTGTTTTTT
clone size: once; CDR3 length: 16; J gene: TRBJ1-4; D gene: -; V gene: TRBV9; CDR3 protein: CASSPDPGRINEKLFF; CDR3 DNA: TGTGCCAGCAGCCCGGATCCGGGACGGATTAATGAAAAACTGTTTTTT
clone size: few; CDR3 length: 15; J gene: TRBJ2-7; D gene: -; V gene: TRBV18; CDR3 protein: CASSPPSGVPYEQYF; CDR3 DNA: TGTGCCAGCTCACCACCGAGTGGGGTCCCCTACGAGCAGTACTTC
clone size: -; CDR3 length: 14; J gene: TRBJ2-4; D gene: TRBD1; V gene: TRBV4-1; CDR3 protein: CASSQGQGIDIQYF; CDR3 DNA: TGCGCCAGCAGCCAAGGACAGGGTATCGACATTCAGTACTTC
clone size: -; CDR3 length: 14; J gene: TRBJ1-5; D gene: -; V gene: TRBV28; CDR3 protein: CASSAYRANQPQHF; CDR3 DNA: TGTGCCAGCAGTGCCTACAGGGCCAATCAGCCCCAGCATTTT
clone size: -; CDR3 length: 16; J gene: TRBJ2-1; D gene: TRBD1; V gene: TRBV7-3; CDR3 protein: CASSSWGQGAYNEQFF; CDR3 DNA: TGTGCCAGCAGCTCTTGGGGACAGGGGGCCTACAATGAGCAGTTCTTC
clone size: -; CDR3 length: 14; J gene: TRBJ2-5; D gene: -; V gene: TRBV13; CDR3 protein: CASSLVAGLETQYF; CDR3 DNA: TGTGCCAGCAGCTTAGTGGCGGGGTTAGAGACCCAGTACTTC
clone size: -; CDR3 length: 13; J gene: TRBJ1-2; D gene: -; V gene: TRBV19; CDR3 protein: CASSIDRRSGYTF; CDR3 DNA: TGTGCCAGTAGTATCGACAGGCGAAGTGGCTACACCTTC
clone size: few; CDR3 length: 15; J gene: TRBJ2-2; D gene: -; V gene: TRBV6-5; CDR3 protein: CASRTGSMNTGELFF; CDR3 DNA: TGTGCCAGCAGAACAGGGTCGATGAACACCGGGGAGCTGTTTTTT
clone size: -; CDR3 length: 13; J gene: TRBJ2-7; D gene: TRBD1; V gene: TRBV28; CDR3 protein: CASSPDRGYEQYF; CDR3 DNA: TGTGCCAGCAGCCCCGACAGGGGCTACGAGCAGTACTTC
clone size: -; CDR3 length: 12; J gene: TRBJ2-3; D gene: -; V gene: TRBV5-6; CDR3 protein: CASSLTLDTQYF; CDR3 DNA: TGTGCCAGCAGCTTAACTTTGGATACGCAGTATTTT
clone size: -; CDR3 length: 13; J gene: TRBJ2-7; D gene: -; V gene: TRBV27; CDR3 protein: CASSLSGGSEQYF; CDR3 DNA: TGTGCCAGCAGTTTAAGTGGGGGGTCCGAGCAGTACTTC
clone size: few; CDR3 length: 21; J gene: TRBJ2-7; D gene: -; V gene: TRBV28; CDR3 protein: CASSTHPGQGGLAAFSYEQYF; CDR3 DNA: TGTGCCAGCAGTACTCACCCGGGACAGGGGGGACTAGCGGCCTTCTCCTACGAGCAGTACTTC
clone size: -; CDR3 length: 14; J gene: TRBJ2-2; D gene: TRBD2; V gene: TRBV7-9; CDR3 protein: CASSLVRGAGELFF; CDR3 DNA: TGTGCCAGCAGCTTAGTCCGGGGGGCCGGGGAGCTGTTTTTT
clone size: -; CDR3 length: 17; J gene: TRBJ2-1; D gene: -; V gene: TRBV18; CDR3 protein: CASSLSQGPNSYNEQFF; CDR3 DNA: TGTGCCAGCTCACTGTCGCAGGGCCCCAACTCCTACAATGAGCAGTTCTTC
clone size: -; CDR3 length: 13; J gene: TRBJ2-3; D gene: -; V gene: TRBV9; CDR3 protein: CASSVIPSDTQYF; CDR3 DNA: TGTGCCAGCAGCGTAATCCCGTCGGATACGCAGTATTTT
clone size: few; CDR3 length: 14; J gene: TRBJ1-1; D gene: TRBD1; V gene: TRBV28; CDR3 protein: CASSFNRGGTEAFF; CDR3 DNA: TGTGCCAGCAGTTTCAACAGGGGGGGCACTGAAGCTTTCTTT
clone size: -; CDR3 length: 12; J gene: TRBJ1-2; D gene: -; V gene: TRBV2; CDR3 protein: CASKETAYGYTF; CDR3 DNA: TGTGCCAGCAAGGAGACAGCCTATGGCTACACCTTC
clone size: few; CDR3 length: 15; J gene: TRBJ2-5; D gene: -; V gene: TRBV7-7; CDR3 protein: CASSFGEAFQETQYF; CDR3 DNA: TGTGCTAGCAGCTTTGGGGAAGCCTTCCAAGAGACCCAGTACTTC
clone size: -; CDR3 length: 16; J gene: TRBJ2-5; D gene: TRBD2; V gene: TRBV27; CDR3 protein: CASSLSSGEPPKTQYF; CDR3 DNA: TGTGCCAGCAGTTTATCTAGCGGGGAGCCTCCAAAGACCCAGTACTTC
clone size: -; CDR3 length: 15; J gene: TRBJ1-4; D gene: -; V gene: TRBV28; CDR3 protein: CASSSGAREAEKLFF; CDR3 DNA: TGTGCCAGCAGTTCCGGGGCAAGGGAAGCCGAAAAACTGTTTTTT
clone size: few; CDR3 length: 15; J gene: TRBJ1-1; D gene: -; V gene: TRBV5-1; CDR3 protein: CASSLTGPVNTEAFF; CDR3 DNA: TGCGCCAGCAGCTTGACCGGGCCGGTGAACACTGAAGCTTTCTTT
clone size: few; CDR3 length: 15; J gene: TRBJ2-7; D gene: TRBD2; V gene: TRBV5-1; CDR3 protein: CASSLSSGSSYEQYF; CDR3 DNA: TGCGCCAGCAGCTTATCCAGCGGGAGCTCCTACGAGCAGTACTTC
clone size: -; CDR3 length: 17; J gene: TRBJ1-1; D gene: -; V gene: TRBV5-4; CDR3 protein: CASSLGVGLGDHTEAFF; CDR3 DNA: TGTGCCAGCAGCTTGGGAGTGGGTCTAGGGGACCACACTGAAGCTTTCTTT
clone size: -; CDR3 length: 14; J gene: TRBJ1-1; D gene: -; V gene: TRBV2; CDR3 protein: CASSDFFTNTEAFF; CDR3 DNA: TGTGCCAGCAGTGATTTTTTTACGAACACTGAAGCTTTCTTT
clone size: -; CDR3 length: 11; J gene: TRBJ2-1; D gene: -; V gene: TRBV7-9; CDR3 protein: CASLQGGEQFF; CDR3 DNA: TGTGCCAGCTTACAGGGAGGTGAGCAGTTCTTC
clone size: medium-sized; CDR3 length: 12; J gene: TRBJ1-1; D gene: -; V gene: TRBV5-6; CDR3 protein: CASSLGGGRAFF; CDR3 DNA: TGTGCCAGCAGCTTGGGTGGAGGTAGAGCTTTCTTT
clone size: -; CDR3 length: 14; J gene: TRBJ2-1; D gene: TRBD2; V gene: TRBV11-3; CDR3 protein: CASSLAGGTNEQFF; CDR3 DNA: TGTGCCAGCAGCCTAGCGGGGGGGACGAATGAGCAGTTCTTC
clone size: -; CDR3 length: 16; J gene: TRBJ2-1; D gene: TRBD2; V gene: TRBV19; CDR3 protein: CASSIRTSGTYNEQFF; CDR3 DNA: TGTGCCAGTAGTATACGGACTAGCGGGACCTACAATGAGCAGTTCTTC